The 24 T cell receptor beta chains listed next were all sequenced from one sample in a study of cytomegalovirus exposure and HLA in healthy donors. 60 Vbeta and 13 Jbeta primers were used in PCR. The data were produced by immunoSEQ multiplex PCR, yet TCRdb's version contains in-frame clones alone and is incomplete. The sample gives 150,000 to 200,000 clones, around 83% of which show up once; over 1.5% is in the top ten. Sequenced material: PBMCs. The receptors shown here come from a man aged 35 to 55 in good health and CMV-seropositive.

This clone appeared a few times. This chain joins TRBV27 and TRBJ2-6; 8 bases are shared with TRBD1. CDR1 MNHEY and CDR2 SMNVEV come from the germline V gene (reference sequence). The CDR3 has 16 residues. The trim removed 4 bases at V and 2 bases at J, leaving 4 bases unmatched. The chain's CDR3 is CASSWARGPGANVLTF. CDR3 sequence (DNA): TGTGCCAGCAGTTGGGCCAGGGGGCCTGGGGCCAACGTCCTGACTTTC. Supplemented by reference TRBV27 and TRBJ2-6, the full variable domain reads EAQVTQNPRYLITVTGKKLTVTCSQNMNHEYMSWYRQDPGLGLRQIYYSMNVEVTDKGDVPEGYKVSRKEKRNFPLILESPSPNQTSLYFCASSWARGPGANVLTFGAGSRLTVL.

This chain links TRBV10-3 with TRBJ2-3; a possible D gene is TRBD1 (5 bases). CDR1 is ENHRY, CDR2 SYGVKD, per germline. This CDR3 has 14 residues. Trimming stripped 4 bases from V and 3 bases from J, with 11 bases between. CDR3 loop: CAISGTSRTDTQYF. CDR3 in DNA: TGTGCCATCAGTGGGACATCCAGAACAGATACGCAGTATTTT.

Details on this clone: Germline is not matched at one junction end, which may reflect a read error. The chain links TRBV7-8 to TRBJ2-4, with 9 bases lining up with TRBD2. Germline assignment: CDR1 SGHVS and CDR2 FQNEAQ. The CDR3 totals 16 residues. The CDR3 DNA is TGTGCCAGCAGCTTAGGAGTGGGACTAGCCAAAAACAGTCAGTACTTC. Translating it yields CASSLGVGLAKNSQYF.

CDR3 region: CASSDPPNRVGQPQHF. The CDR3 nucleotides are TGCGCCAGCAGTGACCCCCCTAACAGGGTCGGTCAGCCCCAGCATTTT. The chain couples TRBV10-1 to TRBJ1-5; TRBD1 is a possible D gene (6 bases). CDR1 WNHNN and CDR2 SYGVQD come from the germline V gene (reference sequence). With 3 bases removed from V and 6 bases from J, the gap between germline ends came to 18 bases. The CDR3 consists of 16 residues.

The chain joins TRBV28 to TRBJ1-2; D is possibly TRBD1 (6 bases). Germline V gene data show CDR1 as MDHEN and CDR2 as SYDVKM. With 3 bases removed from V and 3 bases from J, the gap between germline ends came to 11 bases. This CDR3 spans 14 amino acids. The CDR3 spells CASSLTGSDYGYTF. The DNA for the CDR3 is TGTGCCAGCAGTTTGACAGGATCCGACTATGGCTACACCTTC.

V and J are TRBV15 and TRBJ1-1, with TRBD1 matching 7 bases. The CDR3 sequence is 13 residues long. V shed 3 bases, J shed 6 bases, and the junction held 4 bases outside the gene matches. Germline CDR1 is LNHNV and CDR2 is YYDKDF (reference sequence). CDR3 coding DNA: TGTGCCACCAGCAGGGGGACAGAACCTGAAGCTTTCTTT. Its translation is CATSRGTEPEAFF.

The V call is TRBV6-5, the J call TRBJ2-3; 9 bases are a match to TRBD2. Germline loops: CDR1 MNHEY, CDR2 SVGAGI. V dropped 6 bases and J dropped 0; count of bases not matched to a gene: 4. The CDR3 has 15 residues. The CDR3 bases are TGTGCCAGCAGCATGGGACTAGCTAGCACAGATACGCAGTATTTT. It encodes CASSMGLASTDTQYF.

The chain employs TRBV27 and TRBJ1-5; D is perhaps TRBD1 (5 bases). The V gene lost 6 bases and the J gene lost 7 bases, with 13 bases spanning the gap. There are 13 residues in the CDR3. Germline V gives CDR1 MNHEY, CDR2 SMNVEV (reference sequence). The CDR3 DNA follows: TGTGCCAGCAGCGGAGGGGTACGGCAGCCCCAGCATTTT. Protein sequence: CASSGGVRQPQHF.

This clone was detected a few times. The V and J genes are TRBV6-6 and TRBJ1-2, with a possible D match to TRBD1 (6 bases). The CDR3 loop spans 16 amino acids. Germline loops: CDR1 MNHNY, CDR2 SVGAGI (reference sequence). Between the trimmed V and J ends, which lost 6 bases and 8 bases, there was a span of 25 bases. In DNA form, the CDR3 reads TGTGCCAGCAGCCGGGAATCAAACAGGGACATCGAGGGCTACACCTTC. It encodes CASSRESNRDIEGYTF.

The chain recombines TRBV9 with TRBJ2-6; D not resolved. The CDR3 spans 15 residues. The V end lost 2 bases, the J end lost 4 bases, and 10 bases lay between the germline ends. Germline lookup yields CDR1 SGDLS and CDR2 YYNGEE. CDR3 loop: CASSVSRPGANVLTF. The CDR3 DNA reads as TGTGCCAGCAGCGTGTCCAGGCCGGGGGCCAACGTCCTGACTTTC.

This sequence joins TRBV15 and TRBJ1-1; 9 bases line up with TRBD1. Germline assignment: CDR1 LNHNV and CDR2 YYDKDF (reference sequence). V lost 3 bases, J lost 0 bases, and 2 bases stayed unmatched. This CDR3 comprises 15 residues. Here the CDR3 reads CATSSRDRVNTEAFF. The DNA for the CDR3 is TGTGCCACCAGCAGCCGGGACAGGGTGAACACTGAAGCTTTCTTT.

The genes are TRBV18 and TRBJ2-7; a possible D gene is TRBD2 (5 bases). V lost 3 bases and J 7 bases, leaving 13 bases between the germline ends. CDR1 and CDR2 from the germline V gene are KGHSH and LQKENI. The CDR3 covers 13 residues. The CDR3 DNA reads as TGTGCCAGCTCACCCCCCAGCGGTGCTGAGCAGTACTTC. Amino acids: CASSPPSGAEQYF.

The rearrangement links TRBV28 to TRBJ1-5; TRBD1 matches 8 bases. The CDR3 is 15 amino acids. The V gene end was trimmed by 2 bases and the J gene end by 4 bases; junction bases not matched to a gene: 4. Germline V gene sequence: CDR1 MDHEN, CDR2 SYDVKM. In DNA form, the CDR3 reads TGTGCCAGCAGTTTAGTTCAGGGGGCTAATCAGCCCCAGCATTTT. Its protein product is CASSLVQGANQPQHF.

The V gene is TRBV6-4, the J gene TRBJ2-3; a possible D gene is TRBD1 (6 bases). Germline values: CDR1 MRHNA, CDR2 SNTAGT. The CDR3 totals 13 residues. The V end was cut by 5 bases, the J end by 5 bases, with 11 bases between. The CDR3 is CASSYTGLDTQYF. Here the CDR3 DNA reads TGTGCCAGCAGTTACACAGGGTTAGATACGCAGTATTTT.

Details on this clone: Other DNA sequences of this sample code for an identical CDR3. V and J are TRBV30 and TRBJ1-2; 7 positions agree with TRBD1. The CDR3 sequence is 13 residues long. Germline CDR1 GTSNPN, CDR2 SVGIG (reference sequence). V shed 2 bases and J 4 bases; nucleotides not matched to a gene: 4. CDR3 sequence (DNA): TGTGCCTGGAGTAGGGACAGACCCTATGGCTACACCTTC. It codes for CAWSRDRPYGYTF.

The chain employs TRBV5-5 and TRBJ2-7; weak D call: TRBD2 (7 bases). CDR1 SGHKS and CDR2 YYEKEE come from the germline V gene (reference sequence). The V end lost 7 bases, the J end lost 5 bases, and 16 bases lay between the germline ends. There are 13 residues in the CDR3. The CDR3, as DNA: TGTGCCAGCGGAAGGGGGGGTAAGGACGAGCAGTACTTC. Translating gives CASGRGGKDEQYF.

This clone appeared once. CDR3 region: CASSPPVPPYEQYF. The CDR3 DNA follows: TGTGCCAGCAGTCCCCCAGTGCCCCCCTACGAGCAGTACTTC. J is TRBJ2-7 and V is TRBV6-1; no clear D gene. V was clipped by 5 bases and J by 2 bases, with 13 bases between them. This CDR3 contains 14 residues. The germline V gene encodes CDR1 MNHNS and CDR2 SASEGT.

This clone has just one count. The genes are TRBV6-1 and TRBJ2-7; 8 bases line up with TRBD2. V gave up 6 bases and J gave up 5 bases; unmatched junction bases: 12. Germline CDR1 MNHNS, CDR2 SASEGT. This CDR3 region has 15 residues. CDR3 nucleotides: TGTGCCAGCAGAAATAGAGGACTAGCTGCCCACGAGCAGTACTTC. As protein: CASRNRGLAAHEQYF.

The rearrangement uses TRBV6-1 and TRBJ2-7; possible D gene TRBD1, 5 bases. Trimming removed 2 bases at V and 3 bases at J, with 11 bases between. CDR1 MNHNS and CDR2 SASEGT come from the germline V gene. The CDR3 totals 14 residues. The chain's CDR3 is CASSESQGYYEQYF. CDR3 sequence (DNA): TGTGCCAGCAGTGAATCCCAGGGATACTACGAGCAGTACTTC.

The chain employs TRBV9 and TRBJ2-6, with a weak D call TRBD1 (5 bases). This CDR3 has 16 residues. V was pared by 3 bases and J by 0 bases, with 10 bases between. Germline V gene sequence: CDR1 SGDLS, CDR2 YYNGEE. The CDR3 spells CASSEGHRSGANVLTF. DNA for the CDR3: TGTGCCAGCAGCGAAGGACACCGCTCTGGGGCCAACGTCCTGACTTTC.

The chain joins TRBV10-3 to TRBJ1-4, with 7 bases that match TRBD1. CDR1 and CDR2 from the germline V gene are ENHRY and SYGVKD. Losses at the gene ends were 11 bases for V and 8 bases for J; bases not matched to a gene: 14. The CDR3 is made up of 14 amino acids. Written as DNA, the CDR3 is TGTGCCGCGGGCCAGGGGGTACCTGGGGAAAAACTGTTTTTT. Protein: CAAGQGVPGEKLFF.

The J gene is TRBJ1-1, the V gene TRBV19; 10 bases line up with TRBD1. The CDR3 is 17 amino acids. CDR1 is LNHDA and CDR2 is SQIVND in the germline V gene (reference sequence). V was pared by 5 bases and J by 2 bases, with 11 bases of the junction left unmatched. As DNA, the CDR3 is TGTGCCAGTAGTTCCTCGGACAGGGGGAGAGGTAACACTGAAGCTTTCTTT. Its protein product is CASSSSDRGRGNTEAFF. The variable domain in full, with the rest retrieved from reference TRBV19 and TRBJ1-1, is DGGITQSPKYLFRKEGQNVTLSCEQNLNHDAMYWYRQDPGQGLRLIYYSQIVNDFQKGDIAEGYSVSREKKESFPLTVTSAQKNPTAFYLCASSSSDRGRGNTEAFFGQGTRLTVV.

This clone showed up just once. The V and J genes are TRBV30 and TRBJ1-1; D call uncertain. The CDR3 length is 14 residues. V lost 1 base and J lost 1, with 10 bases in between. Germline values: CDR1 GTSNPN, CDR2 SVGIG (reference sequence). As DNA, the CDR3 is TGTGCCTGGAGTGGTGAGGGATGGAACACTGAAGCTTTCTTT. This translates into CAWSGEGWNTEAFF. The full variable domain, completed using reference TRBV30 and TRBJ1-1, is SQTIHQWPATLVQPVGSPLSLECTVEGTSNPNLYWYRQAAGRGLQLLFYSVGIGQISSEVPQNLSASRPQDRQFILSSKKLLLSDSGFYLCAWSGEGWNTEAFFGQGTRLTVV.

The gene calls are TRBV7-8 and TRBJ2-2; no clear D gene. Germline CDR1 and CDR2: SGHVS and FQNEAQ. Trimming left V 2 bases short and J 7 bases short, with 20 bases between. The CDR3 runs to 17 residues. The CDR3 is CASSLLVGMGKIGELFF. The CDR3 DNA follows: TGTGCCAGCAGCTTACTTGTTGGCATGGGCAAGATCGGGGAGCTGTTTTTT.